This TCR beta chain came from a study of T cell changes during pregnancy in multiple sclerosis. Libraries were prepared by immunoSEQ multiplex PCR; TCRdb keeps only in-frame clonotypes and omits some of them. This sample has tens of thousands of clones, with approximately 91% found just once. Losses at the gene ends were 2 bases for V and 2 bases for J; bases not matched to a gene: 9. The CDR3 covers 17 residues. CDR1 and CDR2 from the germline V gene are MNHNS and SASEGT. This specimen consisted of CD8+ T cells from peripheral blood mononuclear cells, obtained in the third trimester of pregnancy. The sequence derives from a female donor with multiple sclerosis, enrolled in a pregnancy study. This rearrangement joins TRBV6-1 to TRBJ1-5; 7 positions match TRBD1. For the CDR3, the DNA is TGTGCCAGCAGTGAACCCAACAGGGGAATGGGCAATCAGCCCCAGCATTTT. Translated, it gives CASSEPNRGMGNQPQHF.